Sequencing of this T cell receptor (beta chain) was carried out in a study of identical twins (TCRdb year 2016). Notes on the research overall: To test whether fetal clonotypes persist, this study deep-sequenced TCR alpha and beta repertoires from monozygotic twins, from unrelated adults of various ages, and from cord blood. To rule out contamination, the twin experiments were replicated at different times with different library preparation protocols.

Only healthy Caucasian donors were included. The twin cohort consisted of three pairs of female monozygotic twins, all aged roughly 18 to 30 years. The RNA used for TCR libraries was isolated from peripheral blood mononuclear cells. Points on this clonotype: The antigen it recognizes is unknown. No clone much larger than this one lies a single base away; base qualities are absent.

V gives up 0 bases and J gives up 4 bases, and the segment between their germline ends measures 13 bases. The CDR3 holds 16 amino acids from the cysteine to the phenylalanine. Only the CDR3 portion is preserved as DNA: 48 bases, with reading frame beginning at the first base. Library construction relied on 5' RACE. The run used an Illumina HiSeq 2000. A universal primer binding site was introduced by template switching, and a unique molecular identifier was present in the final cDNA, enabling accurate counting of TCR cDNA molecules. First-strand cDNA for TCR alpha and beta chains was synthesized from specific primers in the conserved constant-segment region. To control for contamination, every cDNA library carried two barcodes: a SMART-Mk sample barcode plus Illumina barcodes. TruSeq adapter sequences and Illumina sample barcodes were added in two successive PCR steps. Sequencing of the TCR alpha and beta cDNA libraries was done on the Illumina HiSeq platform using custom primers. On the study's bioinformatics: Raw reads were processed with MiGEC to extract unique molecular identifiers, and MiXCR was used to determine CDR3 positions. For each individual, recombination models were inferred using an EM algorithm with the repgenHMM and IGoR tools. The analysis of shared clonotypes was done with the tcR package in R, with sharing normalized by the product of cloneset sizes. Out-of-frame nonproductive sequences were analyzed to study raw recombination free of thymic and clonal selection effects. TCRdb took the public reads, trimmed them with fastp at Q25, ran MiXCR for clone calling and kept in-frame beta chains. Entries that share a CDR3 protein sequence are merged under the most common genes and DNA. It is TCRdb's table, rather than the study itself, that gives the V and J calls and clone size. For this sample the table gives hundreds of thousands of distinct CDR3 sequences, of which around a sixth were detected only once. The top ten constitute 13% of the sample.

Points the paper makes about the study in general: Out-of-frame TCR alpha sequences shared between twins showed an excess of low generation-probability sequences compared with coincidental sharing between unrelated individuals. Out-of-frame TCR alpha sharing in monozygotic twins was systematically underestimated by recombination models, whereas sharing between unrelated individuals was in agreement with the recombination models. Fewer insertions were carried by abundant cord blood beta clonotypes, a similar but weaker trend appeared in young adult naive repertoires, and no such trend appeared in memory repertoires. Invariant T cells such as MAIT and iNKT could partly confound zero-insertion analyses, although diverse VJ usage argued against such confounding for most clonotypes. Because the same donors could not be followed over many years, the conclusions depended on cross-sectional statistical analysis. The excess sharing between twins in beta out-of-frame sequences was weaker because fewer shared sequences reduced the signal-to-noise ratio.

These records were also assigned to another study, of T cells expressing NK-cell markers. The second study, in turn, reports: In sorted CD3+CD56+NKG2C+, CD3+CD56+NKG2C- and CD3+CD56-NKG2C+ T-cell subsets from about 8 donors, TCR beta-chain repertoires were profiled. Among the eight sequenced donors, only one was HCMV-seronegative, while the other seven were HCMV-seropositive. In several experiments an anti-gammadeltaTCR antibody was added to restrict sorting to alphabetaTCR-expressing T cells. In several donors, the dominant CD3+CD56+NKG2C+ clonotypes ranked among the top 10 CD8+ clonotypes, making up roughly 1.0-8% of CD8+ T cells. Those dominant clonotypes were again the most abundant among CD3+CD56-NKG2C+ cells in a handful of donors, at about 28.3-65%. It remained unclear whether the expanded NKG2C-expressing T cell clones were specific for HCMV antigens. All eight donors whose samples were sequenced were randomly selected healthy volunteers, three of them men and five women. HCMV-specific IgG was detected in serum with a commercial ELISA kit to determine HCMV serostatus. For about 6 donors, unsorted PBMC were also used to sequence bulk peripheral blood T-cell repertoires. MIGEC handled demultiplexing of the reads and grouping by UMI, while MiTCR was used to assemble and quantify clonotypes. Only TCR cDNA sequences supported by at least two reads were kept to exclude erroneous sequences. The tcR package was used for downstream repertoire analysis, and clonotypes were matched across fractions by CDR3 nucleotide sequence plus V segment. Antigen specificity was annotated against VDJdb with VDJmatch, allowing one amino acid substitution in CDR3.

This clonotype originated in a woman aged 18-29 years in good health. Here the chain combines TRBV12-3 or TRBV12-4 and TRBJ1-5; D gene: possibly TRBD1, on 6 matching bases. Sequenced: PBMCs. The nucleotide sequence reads TGTGCCAGCAGTTTAGCCCCGGGACACGTAAATCAGCCCCAGCATTTT. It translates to CASSLAPGHVNQPQHF.